The TCR beta chain under discussion was sequenced for a study of beta chain features in type 1 diabetes. Investigators reverse transcribed all isolated RNA, so they sequenced expressed TCRB transcripts. Some clones are missing from TCRdb's copy, which holds only in-frame ones; the method was immunoSEQ multiplex PCR. The data contain about 900,000 clones, 15% to 20% of them seen just once; the ten biggest clones take up about 0.025%. As for this clone: No antigen is known for it.

Study-level points and caveats: There were fewer insertions and more deletions at the VDJ junctions of type 1 diabetes patients.

The sequencing input was naive CD4+ T cells from blood. This sequence originates from a woman under 30 in good health.

The CDR3 protein is CAISERVSHTEAFF. CDR3 nucleotide sequence: TGTGCCATCAGTGAAAGGGTATCGCACACTGAAGCTTTCTTT. This chain connects TRBV10-3 to TRBJ1-1; no definite D call. The CDR3 is 14 amino acids. Germline V gene lookup returns CDR1 ENHRY and CDR2 SYGVKD. V lost 3 bases to trimming and J lost 3 bases, with 11 bases between them.